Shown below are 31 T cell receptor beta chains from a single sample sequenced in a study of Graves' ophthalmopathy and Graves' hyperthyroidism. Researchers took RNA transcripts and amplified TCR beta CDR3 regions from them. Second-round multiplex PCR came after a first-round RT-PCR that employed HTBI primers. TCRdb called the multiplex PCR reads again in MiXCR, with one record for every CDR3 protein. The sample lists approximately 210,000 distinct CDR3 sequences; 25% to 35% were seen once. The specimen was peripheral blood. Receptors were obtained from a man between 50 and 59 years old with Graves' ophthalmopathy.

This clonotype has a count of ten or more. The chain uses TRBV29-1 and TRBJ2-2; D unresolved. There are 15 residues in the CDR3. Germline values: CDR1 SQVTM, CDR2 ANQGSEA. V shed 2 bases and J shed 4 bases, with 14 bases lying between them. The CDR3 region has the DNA TGCAGCGTTGAAACTGGTTACCACAGCACCGGGGAGCTGTTTTTT. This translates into CSVETGYHSTGELFF.

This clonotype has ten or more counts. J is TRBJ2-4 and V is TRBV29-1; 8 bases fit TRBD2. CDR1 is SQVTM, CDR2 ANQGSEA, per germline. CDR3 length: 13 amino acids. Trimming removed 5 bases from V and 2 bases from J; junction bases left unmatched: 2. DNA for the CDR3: TGCAGCGTTCGGGAGGGGCCCAAAAACATTCAGTACTTC. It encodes CSVREGPKNIQYF. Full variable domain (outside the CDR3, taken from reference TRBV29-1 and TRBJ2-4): SAVISQKPSRDICQRGTSLTIQCQVDSQVTMMFWYRQQPGQSLTLIATANQGSEATYESGFVIDKFPISRPNLTFSTLTVSNMSPEDSSIYLCSVREGPKNIQYFGAGTRLSVL.

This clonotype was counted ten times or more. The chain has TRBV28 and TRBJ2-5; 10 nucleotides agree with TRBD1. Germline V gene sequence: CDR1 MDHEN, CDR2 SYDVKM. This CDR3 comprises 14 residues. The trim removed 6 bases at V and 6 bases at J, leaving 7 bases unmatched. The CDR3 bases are TGTGCCAGCAGCCTGAGGACAGGGGGGAAGACCCAGTACTTC. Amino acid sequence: CASSLRTGGKTQYF.

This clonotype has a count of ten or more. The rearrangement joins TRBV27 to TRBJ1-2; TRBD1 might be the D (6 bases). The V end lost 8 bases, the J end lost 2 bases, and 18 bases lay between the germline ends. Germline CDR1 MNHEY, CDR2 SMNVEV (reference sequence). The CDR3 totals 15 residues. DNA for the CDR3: TGTGCCAGCCGCCCGACGGGGGGCAGGAACTATGGCTACACCTTC. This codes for CASRPTGGRNYGYTF.

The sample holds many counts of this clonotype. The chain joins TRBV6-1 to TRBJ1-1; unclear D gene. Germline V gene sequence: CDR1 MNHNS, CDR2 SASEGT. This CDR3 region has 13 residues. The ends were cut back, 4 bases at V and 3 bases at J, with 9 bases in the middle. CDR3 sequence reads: CASSGRRDTEAFF. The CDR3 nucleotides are TGTGCCAGCAGTGGTAGGAGGGACACTGAAGCTTTCTTT.

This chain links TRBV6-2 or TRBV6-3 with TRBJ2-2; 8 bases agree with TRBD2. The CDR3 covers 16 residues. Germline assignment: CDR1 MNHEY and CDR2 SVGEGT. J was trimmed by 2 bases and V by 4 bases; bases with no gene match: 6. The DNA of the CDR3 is TGTGCCAGCAGTTGGACACTAGCGGAAAACACCGGGGAGCTGTTTTTT. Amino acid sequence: CASSWTLAENTGELFF.

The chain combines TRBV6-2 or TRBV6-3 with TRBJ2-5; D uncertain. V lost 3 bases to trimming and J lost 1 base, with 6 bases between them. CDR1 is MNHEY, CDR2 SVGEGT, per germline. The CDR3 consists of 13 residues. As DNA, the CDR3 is TGTGCCAGCAGTTATACAGCCCAAGAGACCCAGTACTTC. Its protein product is CASSYTAQETQYF.

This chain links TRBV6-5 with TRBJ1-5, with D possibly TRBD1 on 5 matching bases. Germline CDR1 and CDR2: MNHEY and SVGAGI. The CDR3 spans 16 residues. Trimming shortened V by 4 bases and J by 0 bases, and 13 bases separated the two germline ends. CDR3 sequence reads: CASSSDSLNSNQPQHF. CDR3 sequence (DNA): TGTGCCAGCAGTTCTGACAGCCTTAATAGCAATCAGCCCCAGCATTTT.

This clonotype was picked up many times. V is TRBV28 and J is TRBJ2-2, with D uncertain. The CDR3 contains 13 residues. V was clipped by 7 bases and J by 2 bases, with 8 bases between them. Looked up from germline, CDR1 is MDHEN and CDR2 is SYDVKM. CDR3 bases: TGTGCCAGCAAACCTCCAAACACCGGGGAGCTGTTTTTT. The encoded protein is CASKPPNTGELFF.

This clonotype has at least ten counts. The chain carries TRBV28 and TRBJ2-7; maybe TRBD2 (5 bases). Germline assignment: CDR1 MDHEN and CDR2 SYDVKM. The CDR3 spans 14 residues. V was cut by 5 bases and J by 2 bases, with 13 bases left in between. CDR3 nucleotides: TGTGCCAGCAGTGACCCCGGGGTTACCTACGAGCAGTACTTC. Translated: CASSDPGVTYEQYF.

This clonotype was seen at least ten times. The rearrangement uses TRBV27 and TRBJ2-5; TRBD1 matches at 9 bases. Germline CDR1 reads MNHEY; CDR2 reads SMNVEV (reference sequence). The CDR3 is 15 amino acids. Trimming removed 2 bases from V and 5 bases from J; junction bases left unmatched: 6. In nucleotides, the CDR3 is TGTGCCAGCAGTTTACTCGGGACAGGGCACGAGACCCAGTACTTC. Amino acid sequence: CASSLLGTGHETQYF.

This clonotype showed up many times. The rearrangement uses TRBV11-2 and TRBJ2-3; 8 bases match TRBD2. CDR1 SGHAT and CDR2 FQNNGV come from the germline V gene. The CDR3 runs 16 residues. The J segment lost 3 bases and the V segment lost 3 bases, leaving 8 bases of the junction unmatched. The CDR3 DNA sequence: TGTGCCAGCAGCTTCGGTCGGGAGGGAGAGACAGATACGCAGTATTTT. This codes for CASSFGREGETDTQYF.

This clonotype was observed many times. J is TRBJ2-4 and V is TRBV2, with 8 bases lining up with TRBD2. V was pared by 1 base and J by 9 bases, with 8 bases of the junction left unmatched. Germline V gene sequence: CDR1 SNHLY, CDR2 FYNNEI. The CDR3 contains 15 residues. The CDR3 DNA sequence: TGTGCCAGCAGTGAAGAATTTGGACTAGCTGGCATTCAGTACTTC. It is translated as CASSEEFGLAGIQYF.

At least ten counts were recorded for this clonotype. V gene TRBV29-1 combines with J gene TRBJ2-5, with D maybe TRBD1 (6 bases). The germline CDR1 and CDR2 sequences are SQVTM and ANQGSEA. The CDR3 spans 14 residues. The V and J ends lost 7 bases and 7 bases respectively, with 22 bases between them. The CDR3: CSADPSTGLGTQYF. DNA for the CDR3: TGCAGCGCCGACCCCTCAACAGGGTTGGGGACCCAGTACTTC.

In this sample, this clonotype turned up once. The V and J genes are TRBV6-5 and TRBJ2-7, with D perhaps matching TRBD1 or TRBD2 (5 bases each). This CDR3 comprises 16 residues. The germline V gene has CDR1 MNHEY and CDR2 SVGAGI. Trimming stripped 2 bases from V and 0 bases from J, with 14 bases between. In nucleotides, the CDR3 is TGTGCCAGCAGTTACAAAGTGGGACGGGACTCCTACGAGCAGTACTTC. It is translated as CASSYKVGRDSYEQYF.

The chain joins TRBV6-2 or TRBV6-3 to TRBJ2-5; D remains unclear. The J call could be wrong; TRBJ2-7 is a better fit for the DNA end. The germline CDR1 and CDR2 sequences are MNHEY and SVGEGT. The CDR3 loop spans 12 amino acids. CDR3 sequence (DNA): TGTGCCAGCAGTGACCGAAACCACGAGCAGTACTTC. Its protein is CASSDRNHEQYF.

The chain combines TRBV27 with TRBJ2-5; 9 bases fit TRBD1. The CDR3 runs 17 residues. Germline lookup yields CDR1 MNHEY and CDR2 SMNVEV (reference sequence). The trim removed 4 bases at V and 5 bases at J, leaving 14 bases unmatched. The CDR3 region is CASSSGQGFKVGETQYF. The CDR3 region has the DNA TGTGCCAGCAGTTCGGGACAGGGATTCAAAGTTGGGGAGACCCAGTACTTC.

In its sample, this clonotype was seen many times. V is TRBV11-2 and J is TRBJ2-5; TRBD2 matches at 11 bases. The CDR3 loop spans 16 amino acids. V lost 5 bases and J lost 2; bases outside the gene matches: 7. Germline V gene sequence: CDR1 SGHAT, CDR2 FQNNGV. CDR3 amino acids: CASSKGTSGDQETQYF. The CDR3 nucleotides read TGTGCCAGCAGCAAAGGGACTAGCGGTGATCAAGAGACCCAGTACTTC.

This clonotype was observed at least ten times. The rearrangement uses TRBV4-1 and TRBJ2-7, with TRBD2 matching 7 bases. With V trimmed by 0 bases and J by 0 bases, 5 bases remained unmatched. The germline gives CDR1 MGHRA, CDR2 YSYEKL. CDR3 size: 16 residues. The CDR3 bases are TGCGCCAGCAGCCAAGATTCAGGCGGGAGCTCCTACGAGCAGTACTTC. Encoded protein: CASSQDSGGSSYEQYF.

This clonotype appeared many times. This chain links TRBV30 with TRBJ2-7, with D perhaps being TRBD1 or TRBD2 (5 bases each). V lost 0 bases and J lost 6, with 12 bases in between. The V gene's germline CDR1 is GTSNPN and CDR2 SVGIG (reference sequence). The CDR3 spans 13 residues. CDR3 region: CAWSVHFGTEQYF. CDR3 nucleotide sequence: TGTGCCTGGAGTGTACATTTTGGGACCGAGCAGTACTTC.

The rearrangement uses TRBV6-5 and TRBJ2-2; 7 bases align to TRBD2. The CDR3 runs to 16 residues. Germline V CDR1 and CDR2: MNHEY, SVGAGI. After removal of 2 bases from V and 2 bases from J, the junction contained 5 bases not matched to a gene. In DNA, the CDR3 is TGTGCCAGCAGTTACGCCGGGACTACAAACACCGGGGAGCTGTTTTTT. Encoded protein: CASSYAGTTNTGELFF.

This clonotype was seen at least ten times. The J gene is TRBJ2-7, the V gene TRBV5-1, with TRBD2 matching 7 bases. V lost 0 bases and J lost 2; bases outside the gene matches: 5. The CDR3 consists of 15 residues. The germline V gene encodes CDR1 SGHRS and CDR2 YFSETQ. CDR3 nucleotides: TGCGCCAGCAGCTTGGCGGCGGGAGCTACCTACGAGCAGTACTTC. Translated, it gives CASSLAAGATYEQYF.

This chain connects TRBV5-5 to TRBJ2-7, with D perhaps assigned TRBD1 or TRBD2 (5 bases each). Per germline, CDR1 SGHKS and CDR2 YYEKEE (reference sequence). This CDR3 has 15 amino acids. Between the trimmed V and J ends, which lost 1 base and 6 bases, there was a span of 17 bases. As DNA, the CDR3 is TGTGCCAGCAGCTTGTTGTGGGACCATCGTAGCGAGCAGTACTTC. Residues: CASSLLWDHRSEQYF.

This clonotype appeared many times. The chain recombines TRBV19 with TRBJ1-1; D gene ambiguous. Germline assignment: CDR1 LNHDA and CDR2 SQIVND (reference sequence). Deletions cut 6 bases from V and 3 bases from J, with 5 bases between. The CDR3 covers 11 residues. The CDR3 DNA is TGTGCCAGTAGCCGCTACACTGAAGCTTTCTTT. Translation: CASSRYTEAFF.

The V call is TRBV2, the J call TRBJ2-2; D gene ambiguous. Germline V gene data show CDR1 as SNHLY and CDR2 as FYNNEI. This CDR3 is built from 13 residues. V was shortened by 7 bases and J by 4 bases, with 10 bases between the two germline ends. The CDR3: CASKIWGTGELFF. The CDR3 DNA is TGTGCCAGCAAAATATGGGGCACCGGGGAGCTGTTTTTT.

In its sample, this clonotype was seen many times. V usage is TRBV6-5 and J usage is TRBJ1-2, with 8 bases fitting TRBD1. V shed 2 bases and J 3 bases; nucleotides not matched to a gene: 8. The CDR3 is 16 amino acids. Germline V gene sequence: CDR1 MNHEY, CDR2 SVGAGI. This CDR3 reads CASSYAPQGVDYGYTF. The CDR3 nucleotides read TGTGCCAGCAGTTACGCTCCACAGGGGGTCGACTATGGCTACACCTTC.

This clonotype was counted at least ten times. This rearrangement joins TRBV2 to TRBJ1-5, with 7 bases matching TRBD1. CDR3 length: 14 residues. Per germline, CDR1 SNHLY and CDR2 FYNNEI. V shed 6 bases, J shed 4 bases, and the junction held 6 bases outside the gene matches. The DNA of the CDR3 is TGTGCCAGCAGCGTACAGGGGACGAATCAGCCCCAGCATTTT. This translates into CASSVQGTNQPQHF.

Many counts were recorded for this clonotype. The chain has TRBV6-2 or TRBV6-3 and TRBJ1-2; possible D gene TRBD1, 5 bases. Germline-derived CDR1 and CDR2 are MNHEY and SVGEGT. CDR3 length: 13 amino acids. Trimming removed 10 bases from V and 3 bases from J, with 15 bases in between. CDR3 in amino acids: CAISAGEDYGYTF. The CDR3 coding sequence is TGTGCCATCTCCGCGGGGGAGGACTATGGCTACACCTTC.

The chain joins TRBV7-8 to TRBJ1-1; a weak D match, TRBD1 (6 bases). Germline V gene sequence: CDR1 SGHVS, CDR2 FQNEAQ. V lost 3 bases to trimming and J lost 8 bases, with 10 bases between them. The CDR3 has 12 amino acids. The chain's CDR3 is CASSLWGAEAFF. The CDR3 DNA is TGTGCCAGCAGCTTGTGGGGGGCAGAAGCTTTCTTT.

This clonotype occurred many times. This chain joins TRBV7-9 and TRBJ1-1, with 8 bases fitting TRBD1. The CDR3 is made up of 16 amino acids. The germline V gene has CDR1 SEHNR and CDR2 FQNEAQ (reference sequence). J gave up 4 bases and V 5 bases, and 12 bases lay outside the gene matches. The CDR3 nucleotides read TGTGCCAGCAGCGACCCACAGGGGGGGGTGAGCACTGAAGCTTTCTTT. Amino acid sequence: CASSDPQGGVSTEAFF.

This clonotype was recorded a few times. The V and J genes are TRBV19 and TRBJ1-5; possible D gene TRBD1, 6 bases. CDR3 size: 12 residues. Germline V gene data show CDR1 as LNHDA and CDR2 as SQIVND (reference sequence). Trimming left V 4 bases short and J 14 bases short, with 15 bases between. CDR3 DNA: TGTGCCAGTAGTAATTCTATGGGGGACAAGCATTTT. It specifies CASSNSMGDKHF.